What follows are 29 T cell receptor beta chains derived from one specimen sequenced in a study of T-cell reconstitution after alpha-beta-depleted transplantation in children. The authors prepared the TCRbeta library with unique molecular identifiers. TCRdb re-analysed the PCR reads in MiXCR, keeping a single row per CDR3 protein. The repertoire consists of approximately 97,000 distinct CDR3 sequences, with around 6.1% occurring once and the leading ten covering 5.5% to 6.5%. This specimen consisted of PBMCs, mostly from graft donor cells, obtained 60 days after TCRalphabeta/CD19-depleted stem cell transplant. These receptor sequences come from a female patient aged 2-10 years who had a stem cell transplant for Fanconi anemia, so the T cells may come from the graft donor.

This clonotype was recorded at least ten times. The chain couples TRBV27 to TRBJ2-1; 8 bases fit TRBD1. This CDR3 region has 16 residues. CDR1 is MNHEY, CDR2 SMNVEV, per germline (reference sequence). The J segment lost 0 bases and the V segment lost 6 bases, leaving 7 bases of the junction unmatched. This CDR3 reads CASSRAGGVSYNEQFF. Written as DNA, the CDR3 is TGTGCCAGCAGCCGTGCAGGGGGCGTCTCCTACAATGAGCAGTTCTTC.

This clonotype was seen ten or more times. The rearrangement links TRBV12-3 or TRBV12-4 to TRBJ1-5, with 7 bases fitting TRBD1. This CDR3 is 15 amino acids long. V lost 2 bases, J lost 5 bases, and 6 bases stayed unmatched. For the CDR3, the DNA is TGTGCCAGCAGTTTAACATCAGGGGGGCATCAGCCCCAGCATTTT. Translating it yields CASSLTSGGHQPQHF.

Only a few counts were recorded for this clonotype. This chain uses TRBV27 with TRBJ1-1, with D hard to call. The germline V gene encodes CDR1 MNHEY and CDR2 SMNVEV (reference sequence). V lost 2 bases and J lost 4, with 11 bases in between. The CDR3 totals 14 residues. The CDR3 nucleotides are TGTGCCAGCAGTTTAGGCTGGCCCTCCACTGAAGCTTTCTTT. It is translated as CASSLGWPSTEAFF.

The chain has TRBV18 and TRBJ2-7; possible D gene TRBD2, 5 bases. V lost 4 bases and J lost 3, with 10 bases in between. Germline values: CDR1 KGHSH, CDR2 LQKENI. This CDR3 region has 13 residues. CDR3 sequence (DNA): TGTGCCAGCTCACTGTCCACTAGCTACGAGCAGTACTTC. Translating gives CASSLSTSYEQYF.

This clonotype was detected only a few times. The CDR3 region has the DNA TGTGCCAGTAGTACCCAACGGGGATACGAGCAGTACTTC. Protein sequence: CASSTQRGYEQYF. The genes are TRBV19 and TRBJ2-7; maybe TRBD2 (5 bases). V lost 4 bases and J 4 bases, leaving 11 bases between the germline ends. Germline V lookup: CDR1 LNHDA, CDR2 SQIVND (reference sequence). CDR3 length: 13 residues.

This clonotype was detected ten times or more. The chain has TRBV5-6 and TRBJ2-7; 10 nucleotides align to TRBD1. This CDR3 comprises 14 residues. J gave up 1 base and V 5 bases, and 3 bases lay outside the gene matches. The V gene's germline CDR1 is SGHDT and CDR2 YYEEEE. The CDR3 region is CASRGTGDSYEQYF. The CDR3 bases are TGTGCCAGCAGAGGGACAGGGGATTCCTACGAGCAGTACTTC.

In this sample, this clonotype turned up a few times. The J gene is TRBJ2-3, the V gene TRBV25-1; 7 bases map to TRBD1. CDR3 length equals 14 residues. The V segment lost 8 bases and the J segment 6 bases; nucleotides outside the gene matches: 11. Germline V gene data show CDR1 as MGHDK and CDR2 as SYGVNS. CDR3 DNA: TGTGCCAGCCGTCCTCCGGGACAGCTCGATACGCAGTATTTT. Translated, it gives CASRPPGQLDTQYF.

This clonotype was recorded many times. The V gene is TRBV11-2, the J gene TRBJ2-1, with 11 bases matching TRBD2. The CDR3 loop spans 16 amino acids. V shed 1 base and J 4 bases; nucleotides not matched to a gene: 3. The germline V gene has CDR1 SGHAT and CDR2 FQNNGV. The CDR3 DNA reads TGTGCCAGCAGCTTAGCTAGCGGGGGGTCATACAATGAGCAGTTCTTC. It codes for CASSLASGGSYNEQFF.

This clonotype was recorded at least ten times. The chain carries TRBV7-9 and TRBJ2-6; D call uncertain. This CDR3 spans 12 amino acids. Per the germline V gene, CDR1 is SEHNR and CDR2 is FQNEAQ (reference sequence). Trimming left V 4 bases short and J 2 bases short, with 0 bases between. The CDR3 sequence is CASSSGANVLTF. The CDR3 nucleotides are TGTGCCAGCAGCTCTGGGGCCAACGTCCTGACTTTC.

This clonotype showed up many times. This chain connects TRBV28 to TRBJ2-7; D is unresolved. The CDR3 totals 12 residues. CDR1 MDHEN and CDR2 SYDVKM come from the germline V gene. V was trimmed by 2 bases and J by 5 bases, leaving 7 bases between them. CDR3 DNA sequence: TGTGCCAGCAGTTTAAGGGTTGACGAGCAGTACTTC. Translation gives CASSLRVDEQYF.

This clonotype has just a few counts. This chain joins TRBV19 and TRBJ2-1; 13 positions match TRBD2. V was pared by 3 bases and J by 5 bases, with 10 bases of the junction left unmatched. The CDR3 runs 18 residues. Germline V gives CDR1 LNHDA, CDR2 SQIVND (reference sequence). The CDR3 sequence: CASSIRLGLAGRHNEQFF. The CDR3 bases are TGTGCCAGTAGTATTCGATTGGGACTAGCGGGGAGGCACAATGAGCAGTTCTTC.

The chain couples TRBV28 to TRBJ2-4; tentatively, D is TRBD1 (6 bases). The V and J ends lost 1 base and 6 bases respectively, with 7 bases between them. CDR1 is MDHEN and CDR2 is SYDVKM in the germline V gene. The CDR3 totals 13 residues. CDR3 DNA sequence: TGTGCCAGCAGTTTATTAGGGGGAAACATTCAGTACTTC. Translated, it gives CASSLLGGNIQYF.

This clonotype was counted ten times or more. This chain links TRBV5-1 with TRBJ2-1, with no clear D. The V gene lost 2 bases and the J gene lost 7 bases, with 10 bases spanning the gap. Germline assignment: CDR1 SGHRS and CDR2 YFSETQ. This CDR3 spans 13 amino acids. CDR3 sequence: CASSLIWSNEQFF. The CDR3, as DNA: TGCGCCAGCAGCTTAATATGGTCGAATGAGCAGTTCTTC.

This chain connects TRBV2 to TRBJ1-2; D remains unclear. V was trimmed by 3 bases and J by 4 bases, leaving 12 bases between them. The CDR3 is 14 residues long. From germline, CDR1 is SNHLY and CDR2 FYNNEI. The CDR3 spells CASSDEGRFYGYTF. In DNA form, the CDR3 reads TGTGCCAGCAGTGATGAGGGAAGGTTCTATGGCTACACCTTC.

This clonotype has ten or more counts. V gene TRBV29-1 combines with J gene TRBJ2-3, with a possible D match to TRBD2 (5 bases). V was cut by 3 bases and J by 3 bases, with 10 bases left in between. Germline V CDR1 and CDR2: SQVTM, ANQGSEA. CDR3 length: 13 residues. The CDR3 protein is CSVDGGPTDTQYF. The CDR3 DNA reads TGCAGCGTTGATGGCGGGCCTACAGATACGCAGTATTTT.

This clonotype was observed at least ten times. The gene calls are TRBV28 and TRBJ2-1; 16 nucleotides line up with TRBD2. The germline CDR1 and CDR2 sequences are MDHEN and SYDVKM. The length of the CDR3 is 20 residues. Germline trimming cut 4 bases from V and 3 bases from J; bases unmatched to any gene: 12. The CDR3 DNA sequence: TGTGCCAGCAGTTCAAACAGGGGACTAGCGGGAGGGCCTCTCTACAATGAGCAGTTCTTC. Amino acid sequence: CASSSNRGLAGGPLYNEQFF.

This clonotype showed up many times. The chain has TRBV29-1 and TRBJ1-2; D remains unclear. The CDR3 is made up of 11 amino acids. V was trimmed by 4 bases and J by 8 bases, leaving 11 bases between them. Germline V gene sequence: CDR1 SQVTM, CDR2 ANQGSEA. The CDR3 sequence is CSVVMGGGYTF. CDR3 in DNA: TGCAGCGTTGTAATGGGAGGAGGCTACACCTTC.

The J gene is TRBJ1-6, the V gene TRBV6-5, with D possibly being TRBD1 (6 bases). Germline CDR1 reads MNHEY; CDR2 reads SVGAGI. V lost 2 bases and J lost 10, with 12 bases in between. The length of the CDR3 is 14 residues. CDR3 residues: CASSYVPGDSPLHF. CDR3 bases: TGTGCCAGCAGTTACGTGCCAGGGGACTCACCCCTCCACTTT.

The chain joins TRBV7-9 to TRBJ2-5, with 8 bases lining up with TRBD1. The ends lost 5 bases at V and 4 bases at J; junction bases unmatched: 9. The V gene's germline CDR1 is SEHNR and CDR2 FQNEAQ (reference sequence). The CDR3 covers 15 residues. The CDR3 nucleotides read TGTGCCAGCAGCACCGGGACAGGATGGGGAGAGACCCAGTACTTC. The encoded protein is CASSTGTGWGETQYF.

The sample holds many counts of this clonotype. The CDR3 DNA sequence: TGCAGCGTTGCCTCAAAAGTGGCGGGGAATGGCTACACCTTC. It yields the protein CSVASKVAGNGYTF. The rearrangement links TRBV29-1 to TRBJ1-2; no firm D call. Germline V gene sequence: CDR1 SQVTM, CDR2 ANQGSEA. V was trimmed by 4 bases and J by 6 bases, leaving 18 bases between them. The CDR3 is made up of 14 amino acids.

This clonotype came up many times. The rearrangement links TRBV12-3 or TRBV12-4 to TRBJ2-3; D gene uncertain. V was shortened by 3 bases and J by 1 base, with 5 bases between the two germline ends. CDR3 length: 13 amino acids. CDR3 protein: CASSLAGTDTQYF. CDR3 in DNA: TGTGCCAGCAGTTTGGCCGGCACAGATACGCAGTATTTT.

This clonotype was recorded many times. The chain employs TRBV4-2 and TRBJ2-7, with TRBD2 matching 7 bases. With V trimmed by 4 bases and J by 0 bases, 6 bases remained unmatched. CDR1 is LGHNA, CDR2 YNFKEQ, per germline. The CDR3 spans 15 residues. CDR3 DNA sequence: TGTGCCAGCAGCCCCGTCGGCGGGAGCTCCTACGAGCAGTACTTC. This encodes CASSPVGGSSYEQYF.

This clonotype came up many times. V gene TRBV20-1 combines with J gene TRBJ2-1, with 7 positions matching TRBD1. V shed 3 bases, J shed 8 bases, and the junction held 7 bases outside the gene matches. The CDR3 totals 13 residues. Germline CDR1 DFQATT, CDR2 SNEGSKA (reference sequence). CDR3 in amino acids: CSARYTGDHEQFF. The CDR3 nucleotides are TGCAGTGCTAGGTATACAGGGGACCATGAGCAGTTCTTC.

This clonotype was seen ten or more times. The chain couples TRBV20-1 to TRBJ2-7, with 7 bases that match TRBD1. Germline CDR1 reads DFQATT; CDR2 reads SNEGSKA (reference sequence). This CDR3 is built from 16 residues. J lost 3 bases, V lost 3 bases, and 14 bases had no gene match. The CDR3 loop is CSARAPSSTGDYEQYF. As DNA, the CDR3 is TGCAGTGCTAGGGCCCCGTCGTCTACAGGGGACTACGAGCAGTACTTC.

This clonotype occurred many times. In DNA form, the CDR3 reads TGTGCTAGTGGTTTGGGACTAGCGGGGGGAATCTACAATGAGCAGTTCTTC. It yields the protein CASGLGLAGGIYNEQFF. The chain uses TRBV12-5 and TRBJ2-1, with 13 nucleotides matching TRBD2. Trimming cost V 1 base and J 3 bases; bases outside gene matches: 3. In germline, CDR1 is LGHNT, CDR2 FRNRAP. The CDR3 sequence is 17 residues long.

This clonotype has ten or more counts. V gene TRBV7-2 combines with J gene TRBJ2-1, with D hard to call. V lost 5 bases and J 3 bases, leaving 8 bases between the germline ends. This CDR3 spans 13 amino acids. The germline CDR1 and CDR2 sequences are SGHTA and FQGNSA. CDR3 in DNA: TGTGCCAGCAGCGAGACTCTCTACAATGAGCAGTTCTTC. As protein: CASSETLYNEQFF.

V usage is TRBV18 and J usage is TRBJ2-1, with D hard to call. This CDR3 comprises 11 residues. The germline gives CDR1 KGHSH, CDR2 LQKENI. V was shortened by 3 bases and J by 6 bases, with 3 bases between the two germline ends. CDR3 coding DNA: TGTGCCAGCTCACCTTCCAATGAGCAGTTCTTC. It codes for CASSPSNEQFF.

This clonotype was seen many times. The CDR3 protein is CSARSGNEQFF. For the CDR3, the DNA is TGCAGTGCCCGGTCTGGCAATGAGCAGTTCTTC. The V and J genes are TRBV20-1 and TRBJ2-1; D remains ambiguous. The CDR3 is 11 residues long. Trimming stripped 6 bases from V and 6 bases from J, with 9 bases between. The germline gives CDR1 DFQATT, CDR2 SNEGSKA (reference sequence).

The V gene is TRBV5-1, the J gene TRBJ2-5; TRBD2 agrees at 7 bases. There are 13 residues in the CDR3. Per the germline V gene, CDR1 is SGHRS and CDR2 is YFSETQ. The J segment lost 3 bases and the V segment lost 3 bases, leaving 2 bases of the junction unmatched. The CDR3: CASSSSGKETQYF. CDR3 nucleotide sequence: TGCGCCAGCAGCTCGAGCGGGAAAGAGACCCAGTACTTC.